This passage covers 6 T cell receptor beta chains from one sample sequenced in a study of beta chain features in type 1 diabetes. Regarding the study as a whole: Shorter TCRB CDR3s, moderately but significantly so, were found in Type 1 diabetes patients in all four CD4+ subsets.

No cognate antigen is known for these TCRs. The authors reverse transcribed all of the isolated RNA, so sequencing captured expressed TCRB transcripts. The data were produced by immunoSEQ multiplex PCR, yet TCRdb's version contains in-frame clones alone and is incomplete. Of 300,000 to 400,000 clones detected, 8.5% to 10% appear once; the ten largest clones hold about 0.64%. The sequenced sample consisted of central memory CD4+ T cells from blood. Source of these receptors: a man under 40 with type 1 diabetes.

V gene TRBV7-2 combines with J gene TRBJ2-5; D not resolved. The germline V gene encodes CDR1 SGHTA and CDR2 FQGNSA. The CDR3 totals 14 residues. Trimming took 1 base from V and 5 from J, leaving 11 bases between them. The CDR3 reads CASSLGASSETQYF. CDR3 nucleotides: TGTGCCAGCAGCTTAGGTGCCAGTTCGGAGACCCAGTACTTC.

V is TRBV27 and J is TRBJ2-6; D is perhaps TRBD1 (6 bases). This CDR3 comprises 16 residues. The germline gives CDR1 MNHEY, CDR2 SMNVEV (reference sequence). Trimming stripped 5 bases from V and 2 bases from J, with 13 bases between. CDR3: CASSRPGTTGANVLTF. The CDR3 DNA sequence: TGTGCCAGCAGTCGCCCCGGGACAACTGGGGCCAACGTCCTGACTTTC.

This clone is termed medium-sized. V is TRBV23-1 and J is TRBJ2-7; 7 bases agree with TRBD1. TRBV23-1 is noted as an ORF with a role that remains uncertain. This CDR3 is built from 12 residues. The CDR3 region is CAIDRESVEQYF. DNA of the CDR3: TGCGCTATCGACAGGGAGAGTGTCGAGCAGTACTTC.

This clone was seen a handful of times. The chain employs TRBV28 and TRBJ2-3, with D possibly being TRBD1 (6 bases). CDR1 MDHEN and CDR2 SYDVKM come from the germline V gene. The CDR3 consists of 15 residues. The germline V and J ends were trimmed by 5 bases and 1 base, with 13 bases remaining between them. The CDR3 nucleotides read TGTGCCAGCAGTCAACAGGGAAGGGGCACAGATACGCAGTATTTT. Translation: CASSQQGRGTDTQYF.

V is TRBV19 and J is TRBJ2-1; D perhaps matches TRBD2 (6 bases). The CDR3 covers 15 residues. Germline loops: CDR1 LNHDA, CDR2 SQIVND (reference sequence). Trimming left V 3 bases short and J 3 bases short, with 12 bases between. CDR3 nucleotides: TGTGCCAGTAGTATGGGCCAGGACTACTACAATGAGCAGTTCTTC. Residues: CASSMGQDYYNEQFF.

This clone was observed many times. J is TRBJ2-3 and V is TRBV27, with a possible D match to TRBD2 (6 bases). This CDR3 contains 13 residues. The V end was cut by 5 bases, the J end by 2 bases, with 8 bases between. Germline loops: CDR1 MNHEY, CDR2 SMNVEV (reference sequence). The CDR3 DNA is TGTGCCAGCAGTCAGCGGGCCACAGATACGCAGTATTTT. This sequence encodes CASSQRATDTQYF.